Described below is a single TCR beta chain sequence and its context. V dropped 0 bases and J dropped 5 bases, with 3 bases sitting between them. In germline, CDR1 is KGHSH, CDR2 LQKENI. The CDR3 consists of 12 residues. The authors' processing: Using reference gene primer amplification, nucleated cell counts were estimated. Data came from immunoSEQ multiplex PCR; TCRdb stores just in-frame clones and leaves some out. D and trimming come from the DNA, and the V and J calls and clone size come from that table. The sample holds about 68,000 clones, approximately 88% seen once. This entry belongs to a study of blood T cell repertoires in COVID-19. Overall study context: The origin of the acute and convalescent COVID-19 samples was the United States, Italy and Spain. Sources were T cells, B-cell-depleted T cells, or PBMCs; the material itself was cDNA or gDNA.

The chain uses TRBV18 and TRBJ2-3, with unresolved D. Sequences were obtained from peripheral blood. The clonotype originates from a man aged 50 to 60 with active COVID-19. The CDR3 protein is CASSPPRDTQYF. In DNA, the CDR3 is TGTGCCAGCTCACCACCCCGAGATACGCAGTATTTT.